This TCR beta chain derives from a study of T cells after yellow fever vaccination. Study results and limitations: Overall, a small share of clonotypes was seen in both CD4 and CD8 compartments. The booster saw the reappearance of most primary-vaccination clones (around 95% CD4, 80% to 90% CD8). A weaker secondary response peaked on day 5, the primary on day 15.

The CDR3 covers 15 residues. CDR1 and CDR2 from the germline V gene are SGHVS and FQNEAQ. Between the trimmed V and J ends, which lost 1 base and 4 bases, there was a span of 11 bases. It was through 5'RACE template switching that TCR cDNA was made, with a universal primer site and UMIs added. Using its own MiXCR run on the 5' RACE reads, TCRdb lists one record per CDR3 protein. The sample holds hundreds of thousands of distinct CDR3 sequences, roughly a sixth seen once. Remarks on this clonotype: Its antigen is unknown.

V usage is TRBV7-8 and J usage is TRBJ2-1; D gene unclear. The starting material was PBMCs, obtained 5 to 6 days after the first yellow fever vaccination. The receptor comes from a man aged 18-30 years who received the YFV17D yellow fever vaccine. In DNA form, the CDR3 reads TGTGCCAGCAGCTTAGAGGCAGCTACTTACAATGAGCAGTTCTTC. Translated, it gives CASSLEAATYNEQFF.